These T cell receptor beta chains were read from a single sample in a study of OX40 agonist ivuxolimab in advanced cancers. The data were produced by immunoSEQ multiplex PCR, yet TCRdb's version contains in-frame clones alone and is incomplete. The repertoire has some 70,000 clones, roughly four fifths of them found once; the top ten carry under 2.5%. The input for sequencing was CD4+ or CD8+ T cells sorted from blood, taken in a trial of the OX40 agonist ivuxolimab. The receptor set was obtained from an adult with an advanced solid tumor such as melanoma, head and neck, liver or kidney cancer. The CDR3 runs from the conserved cysteine through the conserved F or W. D genes are given only for firm matches. Clone size is stated in some rows and not others, as once, few, many or a class when expanded.

TRBD1,TRBV5-1,TRBJ2-7,.,CASSLGTGGYEQYF,TGCGCCAGCAGCTTGGGGACAGGGGGGTACGAGCAGTACTTC
TRBD1,TRBV6-1,TRBJ1-2,.,CASSGGQGAYGYTF,TGTGCCAGCAGTGGGGGACAGGGGGCTTACGGCTACACCTTC
.,TRBV11-1,TRBJ1-5,.,CASSLGGANQPQHF,TGTGCCAGCAGCTTAGGGGGTGCCAATCAGCCCCAGCATTTT
.,TRBV7-9,TRBJ2-5,.,CASSLRGVQDQETQYF,TGTGCCAGCAGCTTAAGAGGAGTACAGGACCAAGAGACCCAGTACTTC
TRBD2,TRBV11-2,TRBJ2-3,.,CASSYIAGGPFFLTDTQYF,TGTGCCAGCAGCTACATAGCGGGAGGGCCCTTCTTTTTAACAGATACGCAGTATTTT
.,TRBV27,TRBJ1-2,.,CASSPTGPGNYGYTF,TGTGCCAGCAGTCCAACAGGGCCGGGGAACTATGGCTACACCTTC
TRBD1,TRBV11-3,TRBJ2-3,.,CASSPTGGTDTQYF,TGTGCCAGCAGCCCGACAGGGGGCACAGATACGCAGTATTTT
TRBD1,TRBV7-9,TRBJ2-7,.,CASSAGTGGGHEQYF,TGTGCCAGCAGCGCCGGGACAGGGGGCGGCCACGAGCAGTACTTC
.,TRBV2,TRBJ2-1,.,CASSVGSYSNEQFF,TGTGCCAGCAGTGTCGGGAGTTACAGTAATGAGCAGTTCTTC
.,TRBV27,TRBJ2-7,.,CASSLSWSTGQRAYEQYF,TGTGCCAGCAGTTTATCGTGGTCCACGGGGCAAAGGGCCTACGAGCAGTACTTC
TRBD2,TRBV6-1,TRBJ2-7,.,CASSYIAGGSYEQYF,TGTGCCAGCAGCTACATAGCGGGAGGGTCCTACGAGCAGTACTTC
TRBD1,TRBV6-5,TRBJ1-5,.,CASREYRGGDQPQHF,TGTGCCAGCAGGGAATACAGGGGAGGGGATCAGCCCCAGCATTTT
.,TRBV19,TRBJ1-5,.,CASSTKVRTSQHF,TGTGCCAGTAGTACTAAGGTGCGCACGTCCCAGCATTTT
TRBD1,TRBV7-6,TRBJ2-5,.,CASSRTGGEETQYF,TGTGCCAGCAGCCGGACAGGGGGTGAAGAGACCCAGTACTTC
.,TRBV11-3,TRBJ2-2,.,CASSLVRALATGELFF,TGTGCCAGCAGCTTAGTCAGGGCGTTGGCCACCGGGGAGCTGTTTTTT
TRBD1,TRBV10-1,TRBJ1-4,once,CASSEPGTGVFHPGTNEKLFF,TGCGCCAGCAGTGAGCCCGGGACAGGGGTTTTTCACCCTGGGACTAATGAAAAACTGTTTTTT
.,TRBV9,TRBJ2-3,.,CASTSGLLTDTQYF,TGTGCCAGCACCAGCGGATTACTCACAGATACGCAGTATTTT
.,TRBV18,TRBJ1-3,few,CASSPLGDTGNTIYF,TGTGCCAGCTCACCACTAGGGGATACTGGAAACACCATATATTTT
.,TRBV15,TRBJ2-5,.,CATTRGTIPGETQYF,TGTGCCACTACTAGGGGGACCATACCAGGGGAGACCCAGTACTTC
.,TRBV6-1,TRBJ2-7,.,CASSEKGLIRGEQYF,TGTGCCAGCAGTGAAAAAGGACTCATCAGAGGGGAGCAGTACTTC
.,TRBV19,TRBJ1-4,.,CASRRGEISVGEKLFF,TGTGCCAGTAGGAGGGGGGAAATTTCAGTAGGTGAAAAACTGTTTTTT
.,TRBV7-3,TRBJ2-1,.,CASSARGFNEQFF,TGTGCCAGTAGCGCTAGGGGTTTCAATGAGCAGTTCTTC
.,TRBV5-5,TRBJ2-1,.,CASSIPGPGNEQFF,TGTGCCAGCAGCATCCCGGGGCCGGGCAATGAGCAGTTCTTC
.,TRBV11-2,TRBJ1-1,.,CASSLSGGEAFF,TGTGCCAGCAGCTTATCCGGGGGTGAAGCTTTCTTT
.,TRBV9,TRBJ2-3,.,CASSVGTTKSTDTQYF,TGTGCCAGCAGCGTAGGGACTACCAAAAGCACAGATACGCAGTATTTT
.,TRBV6-5,TRBJ1-4,.,CASRPGPTTNEKLFF,TGTGCCAGCAGGCCTGGACCAACAACTAATGAAAAACTGTTTTTT
.,TRBV5-5,TRBJ2-3,.,CASSPDFSTDTQYF,TGTGCCAGCAGCCCGGATTTTTCCACAGATACGCAGTATTTT
TRBD2,TRBV11-2,TRBJ2-7,.,CASSTLRLAERYEQYF,TGTGCCAGCAGCACATTACGTCTAGCGGAGCGCTACGAGCAGTACTTC
.,TRBV6-9,TRBJ2-3,.,CASSYQGNTQYF,TGTGCCAGCAGTTATCAAGGGAATACGCAGTATTTT
.,TRBV18,TRBJ2-6,.,CASSPAESGANVLTF,TGTGCCAGCTCACCGGCAGAATCTGGGGCCAACGTCCTGACTTTC
.,TRBV25-1,TRBJ2-1,.,CASSGTGNEQFF,TGTGCCAGCAGTGGAACAGGGAATGAGCAGTTCTTC
.,TRBV6-1,TRBJ2-3,.,CASNDGNTDTQYF,TGTGCCAGCAACGACGGTAACACAGATACGCAGTATTTT
.,TRBV21-1,TRBJ2-2,.,CASKGPGAPKYTGELFF,TGTGCCAGCAAAGGGCCAGGGGCCCCGAAGTACACCGGGGAGCTGTTTTTT
.,TRBV7-2,TRBJ2-3,.,CASSSHTDTQYF,TGTGCCAGCAGCTCACACACAGATACGCAGTATTTT
TRBD1,TRBV19,TRBJ1-1,.,CASSSGDRLNTEAFF,TGTGCCAGTAGTTCCGGGGACAGGTTGAACACTGAAGCTTTCTTT
.,TRBV4-3,TRBJ2-3,.,CASSQDLGTDTQYF,TGCGCCAGCAGCCAAGATCTGGGAACAGATACGCAGTATTTT
.,TRBV6-1,TRBJ1-3,.,CASTFFGNTIYF,TGTGCCAGCACCTTTTTTGGAAACACCATATATTTT
TRBD2,TRBV5-1,TRBJ2-3,.,CASSGVAGREFSDTQYF,TGCGCCAGCAGCGGGGTTGCGGGGCGGGAGTTCTCAGATACGCAGTATTTT
.,TRBV10-1,TRBJ2-3,.,CASSPSGTDTQYF,TGCGCCAGCAGTCCTAGTGGCACAGATACGCAGTATTTT
.,TRBV5-6,TRBJ2-6,.,CASSQKVSGANVLTF,TGTGCCAGCAGCCAGAAAGTATCTGGGGCCAACGTCCTGACTTTC
TRBD1,TRBV5-1,TRBJ2-7,.,CASSPTGVGYEQYF,TGCGCCAGCAGCCCTACAGGGGTTGGCTACGAGCAGTACTTC
.,TRBV2,TRBJ1-2,.,CASSTQGVALVYGYTF,TGTGCCAGCAGCACCCAAGGGGTCGCTTTAGTCTATGGCTACACCTTC
.,TRBV7-2,TRBJ1-4,.,CASSRNGAREEKLFF,TGTGCCAGCAGCCGAAATGGGGCTAGGGAGGAAAAACTGTTTTTT
.,TRBV9,TRBJ2-6,.,CASSVATSGAGANVLTF,TGTGCCAGCAGCGTAGCAACCTCGGGGGCTGGGGCCAACGTCCTGACTTTC
.,TRBV19,TRBJ1-2,few,CASSIRDGTNYGYTF,TGTGCCAGTAGTATAAGGGACGGAACTAACTATGGCTACACCTTC
.,TRBV6-5,TRBJ1-4,many,CASSYGQHEKLFF,TGTGCCAGCAGTTACGGCCAGCACGAAAAACTGTTTTTT
.,TRBV6-5,TRBJ2-4,.,CASSPDLNIQYF,TGTGCCAGCAGCCCGGACTTAAACATTCAGTACTTC
.,TRBV15,TRBJ1-3,.,CATSGAGPSGNTIYF,TGTGCCACCAGCGGGGCTGGGCCCTCTGGAAACACCATATATTTT
.,TRBV7-2,TRBJ2-1,.,CASSPVSSRISYNEQFF,TGTGCCAGCAGCCCAGTCAGCTCCCGTATCTCCTACAATGAGCAGTTCTTC
TRBD2,TRBV5-4,TRBJ2-3,.,CASSSGLVRSTDTQYF,TGTGCCAGCAGCAGTGGACTAGTGAGGTCCACAGATACGCAGTATTTT
.,TRBV2,TRBJ2-1,.,CASSALGGNEQFF,TGTGCCAGCAGTGCGCTGGGGGGCAATGAGCAGTTCTTC
TRBD2,TRBV5-4,TRBJ2-5,.,CASSLVSGRWGETQYF,TGTGCCAGCAGCTTGGTTAGCGGGAGGTGGGGAGAGACCCAGTACTTC
.,TRBV18,TRBJ2-7,.,CASSPVLYEQYF,TGTGCCAGCTCACCTGTCCTATACGAGCAGTACTTC
TRBD2,TRBV5-6,TRBJ2-3,.,CASGAGGSTDTQYF,TGTGCCAGCGGAGCCGGGGGGAGCACAGATACGCAGTATTTT
TRBD1,TRBV2,TRBJ1-5,.,CASSSQGARSNQPQHF,TGTGCCAGCAGCTCACAGGGGGCAAGGAGCAATCAGCCCCAGCATTTT